This paragraph reports one T cell receptor beta chain. Its antigen remains unidentified. The sample comes from a study of OX40 agonist ivuxolimab in advanced cancers. Study summary: Ivuxolimab is an agonistic anti-OX40 (CD134) antibody, and patients were treated with it. Participants averaged approximately 61 years of age (range 23 to 79) and were roughly 83% male. The study, taken as a whole, reports: Circulating CD4+ and CD8+ T cells showed clonal expansion by week 6 at 0.1 to 3.0 mg/kg.

Using immunoSEQ multiplex PCR, the repertoire was profiled, and TCRdb retains in-frame clones only, with some absent. The sample records about 62,000 clones, around nine tenths being singletons. The germline gives CDR1 SGHVS, CDR2 FNYEAQ. V lost 0 bases to trimming and J lost 7 bases, with 21 bases between them. CDR3 length: 17 residues. The J gene is TRBJ2-5, the V gene TRBV7-6, with D perhaps being TRBD1 or TRBD2 (5 bases each). The source material was CD4+ or CD8+ T cells sorted from blood, sampled in a trial of the OX40 agonist ivuxolimab. The origin of this receptor is an adult with an advanced solid tumor such as melanoma, head and neck, liver or kidney cancer. CDR3 sequence reads: CASSLAGTALDRGTQYF. CDR3 DNA: TGTGCCAGCAGCTTAGCGGGGACCGCCCTGGACCGTGGGACCCAGTACTTC.